This T cell receptor (beta chain) was captured by sequencing in a study of blood T cell repertoires in COVID-19. Assay: immunoSEQ multiplex PCR; the TCRdb copy retains only in-frame clones and omits some. The sample holds almost 500,000 clones; more than 85% are singletons and the top ten take 8% to 9.5%. Germline CDR1 is SGHRS and CDR2 is YFSETQ. V was clipped by 3 bases and J by 11 bases; unmatched bases: 16. The CDR3 contains 15 residues. The sequencing input was PBMCs or T cells enriched from blood (not recorded which). The TCR comes from a woman aged 60-75 years who had recovered from COVID-19. The V call is TRBV5-1, the J call TRBJ1-1, with 7 bases fitting TRBD1. CDR3 region: CASSSGGRDSLPAFF. CDR3 bases: TGCGCCAGCAGCTCAGGAGGGCGGGACAGTCTCCCCGCTTTCTTT.